These 11 T cell receptor beta chains were sequenced from one sample in a study of Ad26.COV2.S vaccination and SARS-CoV-2 variants. Method: immunoSEQ multiplex PCR; TCRdb's copy keeps in-frame clones and lacks some. In the table there are 450,000 to 550,000 clones, roughly 87% of which are singletons. Treatment denoted: roughly 19 received Ad26.COV2.S at low or high dose, single or two shots; about 5 received placebo; per-sample allocation not given. Specimen acquisition occurred on day 63 following the initial vaccine or placebo injection. The material was peripheral blood, obtained in a trial of Ad26.COV2.S vaccine versus placebo. The source is a person aged 18 to 59 who received the Ad26.COV2.S COVID-19 vaccine or a placebo.

Concerning this clone itself: One junction end does not reproduce the germline sequence, and a read error may be involved. J is TRBJ2-1 and V is TRBV3-1 (or the pseudogene TRBV3-2); 7 bases map to TRBD2. Germline loops: CDR1 LGHDT, CDR2 YNNKEL (reference sequence). This CDR3 has 11 amino acids. CDR3 nucleotide sequence: TGTGCCAGCAGCCAGGGGGAGGGGAAGATCTTC. This sequence encodes CASSQGEGKIF.

The chain couples TRBV12-3 or TRBV12-4 to TRBJ1-1; D unclear. The CDR3 is made up of 13 amino acids. V lost 2 bases and J lost 4, with 8 bases in between. The CDR3 DNA reads as TGTGCCAGCAGTTTACCCCCCGGCACTGAAGCTTTCTTT. Translating gives CASSLPPGTEAFF.

This chain joins TRBV12-5 and TRBJ1-2; D gene unclear. Trimming took off 3 bases at V and 8 bases at J, with 13 bases between the two ends. From germline, CDR1 is LGHNT and CDR2 FRNRAP. CDR3 length: 13 amino acids. CDR3 region: CASGFELRYGYTF. Here the CDR3 DNA reads TGTGCTAGTGGTTTTGAGCTTCGGTACGGCTACACCTTC.

The genes are TRBV4-1 and TRBJ2-3; 14 bases are a match to TRBD2. Looked up from germline, CDR1 is MGHRA and CDR2 is YSYEKL. With V trimmed by 2 bases and J by 4 bases, 5 bases remained unmatched. CDR3 length: 17 residues. The CDR3 region has the DNA TGCGCCAGCAGCCAAACCGGGACTAGCGGGGGATCAGATACGCAGTATTTT. Translation gives CASSQTGTSGGSDTQYF.

Written as DNA, the CDR3 is TGCAGCGTTGATTTTGAAGCCTCCGGGACAGGGGGCTTCACTGAAGCTTTCTTT. Translating it yields CSVDFEASGTGGFTEAFF. The chain uses TRBV29-1 and TRBJ1-1, with 12 bases identical to TRBD1. The junction had 15 bases not matched to a gene; V was cut back by 3 bases and J by 4 bases. The CDR3 is made up of 18 amino acids. The germline V gene has CDR1 SQVTM and CDR2 ANQGSEA.

On this clone: Other DNA sequences in the same sample also yield this CDR3. This chain uses TRBV9 with TRBJ1-6, with TRBD1 matching 8 bases. This CDR3 has 15 residues. After removal of 0 bases from V and 12 bases from J, the junction contained 8 bases not matched to a gene. The germline CDR1 and CDR2 sequences are SGDLS and YYNGEE. The CDR3 here is CASSVGAGGLLPLHF. CDR3 bases: TGTGCCAGCAGCGTAGGGGCAGGGGGCCTCTTACCCCTCCACTTT.

This clone was detected once. The V gene is TRBV3-1 (or the pseudogene TRBV3-2), the J gene TRBJ2-4; 9 bases are shared with TRBD1. CDR1 LGHDT and CDR2 YNNKEL come from the germline V gene (reference sequence). V lost 3 bases to trimming and J lost 0 bases; unmatched junction nucleotides: 3. This CDR3 is built from 16 residues. As DNA, the CDR3 is TGTGCCAGCAGCCAGGGACAGGGCCGAGCCAAAAACATTCAGTACTTC. Translated, it gives CASSQGQGRAKNIQYF.

This chain links TRBV5-4 with TRBJ2-1, with D perhaps TRBD1 (5 bases). Trimming took 4 bases from V and 15 from J, leaving 23 bases between them. The CDR3 runs 14 residues. Germline lookup yields CDR1 SGHNT and CDR2 YYREEE (reference sequence). CDR3 amino acids: CASSPTDRTLLLFF. The DNA of the CDR3 is TGTGCCAGCAGCCCTACCGACAGAACTCTGCTGTTGTTCTTC. The entire variable domain, with the rest obtained from reference TRBV5-4 and TRBJ2-1, is as follows: ETGVTQSPTHLIKTRGQQVTLRCSSQSGHNTVSWYQQALGQGPQFIFQYYREEENGRGNFPPRFSGLQFPNYSSELNVNALELDDSALYLCASSPTDRTLLLFFGPGTRLTVL.

The chain is built from TRBV7-2 and TRBJ1-1; a possible D gene is TRBD1 (5 bases). The germline V gene has CDR1 SGHTA and CDR2 FQGNSA. Trimming shortened V by 6 bases and J by 7 bases, and 21 bases separated the two germline ends. The CDR3 sequence is 15 residues long. CDR3 coding DNA: TGTGCCAGCAGGCCGGCAGGAACGAGGGGCGGTGAAGCTTTCTTT. This codes for CASRPAGTRGGEAFF.

The rearrangement uses TRBV4-2 and TRBJ1-2; D not resolved. The V and J ends lost 2 bases and 1 base respectively, with 11 bases between them. The CDR3 is made up of 15 amino acids. CDR1 is LGHNA, CDR2 YNFKEQ, per germline. DNA for the CDR3: TGTGCCAGCAGCCAACGAGACCGCAATAACTATGGCTACACCTTC. Translating it yields CASSQRDRNNYGYTF.

The chain carries TRBV7-8 and TRBJ1-2; 9 bases align to TRBD1. The CDR3 runs 14 residues. Losses at the gene ends were 4 bases for V and 6 bases for J; bases not matched to a gene: 6. CDR1 is SGHVS, CDR2 FQNEAQ, per germline. The CDR3 region is CASSSRTGENGYTF. The CDR3 DNA reads as TGTGCCAGCAGCTCGCGGACAGGGGAGAATGGCTACACCTTC.